This T cell receptor beta chain emerged from a study of T cell responses to AZD1222 COVID-19 vaccine. Notes on the study in general: Females outnumbered males among donors, who were mostly white British; clonal diversity was possibly underestimated. Only a handful of AZD1222 recipients tested seropositive at baseline. CD4 TCRs associated with vaccination spanned spike, dominating at 160-218 and 743-854. Of spike-specific TCRs, nearly half reportedly target regions left unmutated in variants.

The assay was immunoSEQ multiplex PCR, and TCRdb's table has in-frame clones only and misses some. The sample contains some 150,000 clones, 85% to 95% of which appear only once. This clone appeared a single time. Its specificity is not known. CDR3 length equals 12 residues. V lost 10 bases and J lost 4, with 13 bases in between. In germline, CDR1 is MNHEY, CDR2 SVGAGI. The input for sequencing was peripheral blood, taken on day 0 of AZD1222 vaccination. This sequence originates from an adult in good health. The rearrangement joins TRBV6-5 to TRBJ2-5, with D maybe TRBD2 (6 bases). CDR3 sequence: CATSPGGETQYF. The CDR3 DNA reads as TGTGCCACTTCCCCCGGGGGAGAGACCCAGTACTTC.